Sequencing of this TCR beta chain was carried out in a study of blood T cell repertoires in COVID-19. On the study more broadly: Spain, Italy and the United States supplied samples that represented acute and convalescent COVID-19.

Comments on this clone: Other nucleotide sequences in the sample specify the same CDR3.

Only in-frame clones appear in the TCRdb table, and some are missing; sequencing was by immunoSEQ multiplex PCR. The profile shows 250,000 to 400,000 clones, about 90% of them singletons. The germline V gene has CDR1 LNHDA and CDR2 SQIVND (reference sequence). The length of the CDR3 is 14 residues. The V and J ends lost 4 bases and 6 bases, in that order; junction bases with no gene match: 5. This sequence was found in a woman in her twenties or thirties with COVID-19, enrolled during active disease. V and J are TRBV19 and TRBJ1-5, with 8 bases identical to TRBD1. Sequenced sample: peripheral blood. CDR3 bases: TGTGCCAGTAGTACCACAGGGGGGGGTCAGCCCCAGCATTTT. This encodes CASSTTGGGQPQHF.